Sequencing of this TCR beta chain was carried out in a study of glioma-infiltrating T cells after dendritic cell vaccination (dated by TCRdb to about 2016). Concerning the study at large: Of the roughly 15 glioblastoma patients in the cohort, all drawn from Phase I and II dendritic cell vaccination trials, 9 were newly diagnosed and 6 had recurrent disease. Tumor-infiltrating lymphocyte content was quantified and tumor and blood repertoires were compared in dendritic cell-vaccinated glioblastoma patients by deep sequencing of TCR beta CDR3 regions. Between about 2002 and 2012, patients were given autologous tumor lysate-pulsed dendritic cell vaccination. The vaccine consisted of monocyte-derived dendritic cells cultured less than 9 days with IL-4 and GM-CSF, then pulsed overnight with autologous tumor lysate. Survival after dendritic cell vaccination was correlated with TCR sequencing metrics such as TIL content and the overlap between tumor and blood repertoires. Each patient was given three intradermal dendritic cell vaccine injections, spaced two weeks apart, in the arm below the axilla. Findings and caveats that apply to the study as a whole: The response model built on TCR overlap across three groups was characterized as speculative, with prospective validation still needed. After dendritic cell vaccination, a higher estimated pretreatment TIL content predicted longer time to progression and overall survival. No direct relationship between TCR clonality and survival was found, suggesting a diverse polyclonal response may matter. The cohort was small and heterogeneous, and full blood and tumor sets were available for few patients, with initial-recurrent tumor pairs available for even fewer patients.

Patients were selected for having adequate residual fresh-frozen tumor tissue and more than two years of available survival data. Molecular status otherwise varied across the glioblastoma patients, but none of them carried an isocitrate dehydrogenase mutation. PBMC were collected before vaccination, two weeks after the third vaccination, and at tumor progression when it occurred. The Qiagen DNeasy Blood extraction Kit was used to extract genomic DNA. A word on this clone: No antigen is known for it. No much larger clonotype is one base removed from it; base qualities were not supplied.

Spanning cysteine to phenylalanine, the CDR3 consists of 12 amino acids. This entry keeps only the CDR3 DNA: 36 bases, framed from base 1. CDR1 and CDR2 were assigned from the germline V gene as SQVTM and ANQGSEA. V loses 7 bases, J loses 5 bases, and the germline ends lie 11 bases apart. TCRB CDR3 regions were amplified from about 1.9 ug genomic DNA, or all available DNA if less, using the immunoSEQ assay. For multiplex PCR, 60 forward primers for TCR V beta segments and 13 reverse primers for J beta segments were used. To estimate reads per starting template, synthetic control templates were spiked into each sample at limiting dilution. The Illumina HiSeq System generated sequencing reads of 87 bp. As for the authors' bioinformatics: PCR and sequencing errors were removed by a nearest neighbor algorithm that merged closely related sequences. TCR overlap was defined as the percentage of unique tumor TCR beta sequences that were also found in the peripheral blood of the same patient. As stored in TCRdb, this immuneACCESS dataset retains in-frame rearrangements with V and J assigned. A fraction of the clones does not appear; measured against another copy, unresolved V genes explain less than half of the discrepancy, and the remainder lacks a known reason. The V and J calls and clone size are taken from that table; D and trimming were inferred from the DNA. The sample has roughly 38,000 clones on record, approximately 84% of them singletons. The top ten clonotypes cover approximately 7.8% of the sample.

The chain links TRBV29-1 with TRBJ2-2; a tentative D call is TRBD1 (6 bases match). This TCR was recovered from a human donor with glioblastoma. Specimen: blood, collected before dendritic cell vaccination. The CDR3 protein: CSATGTTGELFF. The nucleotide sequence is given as TGCAGCGCTACCGGGACAACCGGGGAGCTGTTTTTT.